This record looks at one TCR beta chain sequence and its context. Its antigen is as yet unknown. Germline V gene data show CDR1 as SGHNT and CDR2 as YYREEE (reference sequence). This CDR3 is 17 amino acids long. With V trimmed by 0 bases and J by 2 bases, 9 bases remained unmatched. The data originate from a study of PD-1 blockade in classical Hodgkin lymphoma. Study-level findings and limits: Exclusion applied to patients who initiated nivolumab less than 1 year following ASCT. The study found that TCR diversity rose significantly by C4D1 in CD4+ but not CD8+ cells. Baseline TCR diversity was reportedly lower in newly diagnosed patients than healthy donors.

Relapses following autologous stem cell transplantation were seen in all patients, with brentuximab vedotin exposure varying. Patients had relapsed/refractory classical Hodgkin lymphoma with complete response, partial response or progressive disease as best response. The table came from immunoSEQ multiplex PCR; TCRdb's copy has only in-frame clones and leaves some out. Among roughly 56,000 clones listed, 88% were seen once. This sequence joins TRBV5-4 and TRBJ2-7, with TRBD2 identical over 9 bases. This clonotype was sampled from a human donor with classical Hodgkin lymphoma. The sample here was peripheral blood mononuclear cells (PBMCs), taken before the second cycle of nivolumab. The DNA for the CDR3 is TGTGCCAGCAGCTTGGACCCTTTGCGGGGGGGGACCTACGAGCAGTACTTC. This gives the protein CASSLDPLRGGTYEQYF.